This T cell receptor (beta chain) was captured in a study of CD8+ T cells in alopecia areata. On the study more broadly: Affected scalp percentage set treated patients' severity scores. Study results and limitations: Resident alphabeta T-cell populations of normal skin are likewise subject to sequencing in scalp samples. Numerous clones, expanded in lesions, remained in scalp and blood during tofacitinib.

Extraction and reverse transcription of RNA yielded cDNA as the sequencing template. Only in-frame clones appear in the TCRdb table, and some are missing; sequencing was by immunoSEQ multiplex PCR. The sample lists 110,000 or so clones; around 54% were seen once. Treatment given: oral pan-JAK inhibitor, 5-10 mg twice daily. The CDR3 totals 10 residues. Trimming pared 6 bases from V and 6 bases from J, leaving 6 bases between. Germline V lookup: CDR1 DFQATT, CDR2 SNEGSKA (reference sequence). This clone was detected a few times. As yet, its antigen is unknown. This TCR was recovered from a human donor with alopecia areata. Sequencing used CD4+ T cells sorted from blood, obtained at week 24, from a patient treated with tofacitinib. The chain couples TRBV20-1 to TRBJ1-5, with unresolved D. The CDR3 region has the DNA TGCAGTGCGGATGGTCAGCCCCAGCATTTT. Translated: CSADGQPQHF.